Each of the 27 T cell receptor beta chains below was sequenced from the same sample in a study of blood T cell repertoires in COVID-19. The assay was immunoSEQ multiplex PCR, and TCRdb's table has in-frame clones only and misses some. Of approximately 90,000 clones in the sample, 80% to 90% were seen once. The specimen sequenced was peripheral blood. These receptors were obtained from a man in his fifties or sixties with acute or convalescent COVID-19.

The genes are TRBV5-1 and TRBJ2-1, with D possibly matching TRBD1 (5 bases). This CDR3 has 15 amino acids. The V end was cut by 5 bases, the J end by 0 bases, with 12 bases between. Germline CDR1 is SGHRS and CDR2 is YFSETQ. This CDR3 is CASSSYRNSYNEQFF. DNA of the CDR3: TGCGCCAGCAGTTCATACAGGAACTCCTACAATGAGCAGTTCTTC. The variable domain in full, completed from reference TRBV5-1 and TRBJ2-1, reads KAGVTQTPRYLIKTRGQQVTLSCSPISGHRSVSWYQQTPGQGLQFLFEYFSETQRNKGNFPGRFSGRQFSNSRSEMNVSTLELGDSALYLCASSSYRNSYNEQFFGPGTRLTVL.

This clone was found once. Here the CDR3 DNA reads TGTGCCAGCAGTCAGGCCAGGACTAGCGGGGGTGTCCAAGAGACCCAGTACTTC. Amino acids: CASSQARTSGGVQETQYF. V usage is TRBV3-1 (or the pseudogene TRBV3-2) and J usage is TRBJ2-5; 13 positions agree with TRBD2. Germline lookup yields CDR1 LGHDT and CDR2 YNNKEL (reference sequence). V lost 6 bases and J lost 1; bases outside the gene matches: 11. The CDR3 length is 18 residues.

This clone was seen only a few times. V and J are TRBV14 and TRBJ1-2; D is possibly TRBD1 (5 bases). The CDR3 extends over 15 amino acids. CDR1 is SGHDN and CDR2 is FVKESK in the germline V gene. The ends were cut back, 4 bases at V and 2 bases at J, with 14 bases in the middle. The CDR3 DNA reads TGTGCCAGCAGCCTATTGGGGGGGAAGAACTATGGCTACACCTTC. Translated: CASSLLGGKNYGYTF.

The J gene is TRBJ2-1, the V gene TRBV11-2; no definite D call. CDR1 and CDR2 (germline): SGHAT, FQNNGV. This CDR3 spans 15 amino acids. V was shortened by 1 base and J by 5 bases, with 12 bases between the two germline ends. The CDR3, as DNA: TGTGCCAGCAGCTTAGCCCGAGGCCGGGACAATGAGCAGTTCTTC. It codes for CASSLARGRDNEQFF.

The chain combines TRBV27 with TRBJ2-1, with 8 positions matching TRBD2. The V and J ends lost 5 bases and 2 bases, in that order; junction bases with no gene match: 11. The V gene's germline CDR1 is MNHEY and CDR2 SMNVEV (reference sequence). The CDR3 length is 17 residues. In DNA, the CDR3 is TGTGCCAGCAGTCCCTTCTGGGCGGGGGGACCCTACAATGAGCAGTTCTTC. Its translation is CASSPFWAGGPYNEQFF.

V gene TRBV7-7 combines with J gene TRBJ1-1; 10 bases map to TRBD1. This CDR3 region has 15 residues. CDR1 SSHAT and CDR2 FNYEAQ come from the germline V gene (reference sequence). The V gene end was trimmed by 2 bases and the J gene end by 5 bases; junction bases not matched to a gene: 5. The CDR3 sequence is CASSLRPGQGTEAFF. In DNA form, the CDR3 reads TGTGCCAGCAGCTTAAGGCCGGGACAGGGGACTGAAGCTTTCTTT.

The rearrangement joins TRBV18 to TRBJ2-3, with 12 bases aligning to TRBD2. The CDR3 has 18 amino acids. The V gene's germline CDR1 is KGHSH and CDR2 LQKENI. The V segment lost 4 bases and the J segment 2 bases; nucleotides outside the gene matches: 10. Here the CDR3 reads CASSLSGTSGSNTDTQYF. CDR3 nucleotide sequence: TGTGCCAGCTCACTCTCCGGGACTAGCGGGTCAAACACAGATACGCAGTATTTT.

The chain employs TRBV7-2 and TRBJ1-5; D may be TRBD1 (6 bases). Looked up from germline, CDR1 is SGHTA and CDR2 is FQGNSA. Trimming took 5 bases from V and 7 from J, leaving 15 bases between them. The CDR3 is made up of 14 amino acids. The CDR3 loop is CASSHTGFGQPQHF. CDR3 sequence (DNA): TGTGCCAGCAGCCACACAGGGTTCGGGCAGCCCCAGCATTTT.

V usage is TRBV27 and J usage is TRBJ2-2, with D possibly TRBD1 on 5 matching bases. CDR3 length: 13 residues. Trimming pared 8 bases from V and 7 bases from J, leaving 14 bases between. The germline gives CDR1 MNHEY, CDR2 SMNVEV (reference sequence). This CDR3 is CASQFKGNGELFF. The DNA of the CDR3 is TGTGCCAGCCAATTCAAGGGGAACGGGGAGCTGTTTTTT.

The CDR3 sequence is CASSHTSSNEQFF. For the CDR3, the DNA is TGCGCCAGCAGCCACACTAGCTCGAATGAGCAGTTCTTC. The chain joins TRBV4-1 to TRBJ2-1; TRBD2 is a possible D gene (6 bases). Per germline, CDR1 MGHRA and CDR2 YSYEKL. V gave up 3 bases and J gave up 7 bases, with 10 bases separating them. The CDR3 runs to 13 residues.

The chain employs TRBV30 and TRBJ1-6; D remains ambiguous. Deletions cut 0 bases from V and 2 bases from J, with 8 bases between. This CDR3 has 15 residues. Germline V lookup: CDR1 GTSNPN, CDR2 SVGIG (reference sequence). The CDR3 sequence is CAWSVRSAYNSPLHF. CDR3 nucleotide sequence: TGTGCCTGGAGTGTACGCAGCGCCTATAATTCACCCCTCCACTTT.

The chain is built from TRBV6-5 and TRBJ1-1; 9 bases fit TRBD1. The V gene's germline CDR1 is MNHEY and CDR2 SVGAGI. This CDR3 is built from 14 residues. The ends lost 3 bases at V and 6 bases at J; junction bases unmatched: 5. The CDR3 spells CASSYRTGAPEAFF. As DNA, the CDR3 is TGTGCCAGCAGTTATAGGACAGGGGCTCCTGAAGCTTTCTTT.

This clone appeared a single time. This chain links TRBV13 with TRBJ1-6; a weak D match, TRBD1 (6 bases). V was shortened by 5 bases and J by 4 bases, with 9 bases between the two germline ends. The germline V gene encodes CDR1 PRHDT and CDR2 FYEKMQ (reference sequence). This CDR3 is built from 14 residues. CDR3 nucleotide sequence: TGTGCCAGCAGCCCAGGACAGTATAATTCACCCCTCCACTTT. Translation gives CASSPGQYNSPLHF.

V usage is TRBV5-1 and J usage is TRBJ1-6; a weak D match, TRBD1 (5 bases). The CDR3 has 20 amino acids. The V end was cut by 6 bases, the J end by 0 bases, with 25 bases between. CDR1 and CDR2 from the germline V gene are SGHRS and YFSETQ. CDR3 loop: CASKHPRTPFMSSYNSPLHF. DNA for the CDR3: TGCGCCAGCAAGCACCCAAGGACACCCTTTATGAGCTCCTATAATTCACCCCTCCACTTT.

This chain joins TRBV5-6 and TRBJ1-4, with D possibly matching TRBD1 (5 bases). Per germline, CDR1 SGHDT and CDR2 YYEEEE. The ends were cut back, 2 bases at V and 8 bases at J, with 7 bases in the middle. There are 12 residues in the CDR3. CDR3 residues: CASSFKGEKLFF. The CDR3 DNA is TGTGCCAGCAGCTTTAAGGGGGAAAAACTGTTTTTT.

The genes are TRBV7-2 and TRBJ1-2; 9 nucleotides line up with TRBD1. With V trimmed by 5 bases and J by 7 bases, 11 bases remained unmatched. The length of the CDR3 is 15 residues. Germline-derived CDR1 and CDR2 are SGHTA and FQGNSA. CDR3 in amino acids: CASSQFSQGAAGYTF. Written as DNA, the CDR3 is TGTGCCAGCAGCCAATTCTCACAGGGGGCGGCTGGCTACACCTTC. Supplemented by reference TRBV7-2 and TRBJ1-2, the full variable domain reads GAGVSQSPSNKVTEKGKDVELRCDPISGHTALYWYRQSLGQGLEFLIYFQGNSAPDKSGLPSDRFSAERTGGSVSTLTIQRTQQEDSAVYLCASSQFSQGAAGYTFGSGTRLTVV.

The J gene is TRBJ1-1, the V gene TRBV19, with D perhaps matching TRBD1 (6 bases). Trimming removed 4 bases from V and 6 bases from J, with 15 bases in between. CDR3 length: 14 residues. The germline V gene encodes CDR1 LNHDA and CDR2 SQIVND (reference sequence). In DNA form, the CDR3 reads TGTGCCAGTAGTACGAGGACAGAATGGGCTGAAGCTTTCTTT. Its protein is CASSTRTEWAEAFF.

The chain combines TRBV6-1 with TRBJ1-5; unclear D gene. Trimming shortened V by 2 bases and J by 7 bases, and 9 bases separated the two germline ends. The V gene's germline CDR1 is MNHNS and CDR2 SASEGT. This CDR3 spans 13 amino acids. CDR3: CASSEPVGQPQHF. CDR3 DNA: TGTGCCAGCAGTGAACCGGTCGGGCAGCCCCAGCATTTT.

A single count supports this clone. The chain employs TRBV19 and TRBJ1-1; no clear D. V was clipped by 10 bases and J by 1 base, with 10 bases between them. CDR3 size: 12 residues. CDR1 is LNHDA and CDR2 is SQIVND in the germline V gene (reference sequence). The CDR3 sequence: CATQEGNTEAFF. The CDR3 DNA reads TGTGCCACCCAAGAGGGGAACACTGAAGCTTTCTTT.

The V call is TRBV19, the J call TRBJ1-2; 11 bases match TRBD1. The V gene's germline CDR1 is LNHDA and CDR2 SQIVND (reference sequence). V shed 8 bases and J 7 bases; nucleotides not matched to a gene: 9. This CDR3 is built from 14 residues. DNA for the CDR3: TGTGCCAGTCGCCTCCGGGACAGGGGGATTGGCTACACCTTC. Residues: CASRLRDRGIGYTF.

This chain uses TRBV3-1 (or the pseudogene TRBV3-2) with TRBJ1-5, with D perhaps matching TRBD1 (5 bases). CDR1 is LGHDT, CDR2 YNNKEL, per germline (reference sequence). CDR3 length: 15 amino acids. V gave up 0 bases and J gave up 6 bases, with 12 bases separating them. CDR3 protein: CASSQDRGASQPQHF. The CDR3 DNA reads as TGTGCCAGCAGCCAAGATAGGGGTGCCAGTCAGCCCCAGCATTTT.

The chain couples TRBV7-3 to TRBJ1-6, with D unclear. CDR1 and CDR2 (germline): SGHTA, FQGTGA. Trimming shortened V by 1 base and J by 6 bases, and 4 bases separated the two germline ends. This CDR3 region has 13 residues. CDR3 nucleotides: TGTGCCAGCAGCTTAAATCTTAATTCACCCCTCCACTTT. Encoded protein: CASSLNLNSPLHF.

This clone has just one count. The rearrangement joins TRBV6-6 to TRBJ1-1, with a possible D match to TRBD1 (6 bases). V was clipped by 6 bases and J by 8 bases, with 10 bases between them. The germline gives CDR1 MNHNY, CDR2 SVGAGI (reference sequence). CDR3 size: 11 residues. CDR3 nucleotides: TGTGCCAGCAGGCGGGGGGCCGAAGCTTTCTTT. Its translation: CASRRGAEAFF.

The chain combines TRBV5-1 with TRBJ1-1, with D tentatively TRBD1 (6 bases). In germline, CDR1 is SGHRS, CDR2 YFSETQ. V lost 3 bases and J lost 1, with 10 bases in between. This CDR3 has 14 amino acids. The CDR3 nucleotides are TGCGCCAGCAGCTCACAGGGCGCGAACACTGAAGCTTTCTTT. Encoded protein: CASSSQGANTEAFF.

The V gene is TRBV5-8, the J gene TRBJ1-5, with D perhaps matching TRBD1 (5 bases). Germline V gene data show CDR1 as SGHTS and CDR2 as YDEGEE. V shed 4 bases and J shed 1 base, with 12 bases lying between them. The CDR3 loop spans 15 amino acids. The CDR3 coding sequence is TGTGCCAGCAGCCCAGAAGGGGTAAGCAATCAGCCCCAGCATTTT. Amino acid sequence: CASSPEGVSNQPQHF.

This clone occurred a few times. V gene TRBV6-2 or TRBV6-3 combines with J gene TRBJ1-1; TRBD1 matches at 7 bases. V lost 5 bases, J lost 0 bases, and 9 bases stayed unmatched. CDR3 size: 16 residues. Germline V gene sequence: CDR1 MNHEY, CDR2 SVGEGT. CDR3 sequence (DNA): TGTGCCAGCAGTCGTCCCGGGACAGTTTTGAACACTGAAGCTTTCTTT. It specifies CASSRPGTVLNTEAFF.

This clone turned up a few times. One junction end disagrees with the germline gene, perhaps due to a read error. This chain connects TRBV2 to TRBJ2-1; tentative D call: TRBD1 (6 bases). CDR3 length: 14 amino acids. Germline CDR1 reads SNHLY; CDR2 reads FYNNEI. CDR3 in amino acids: CATERGGSSNEQFF. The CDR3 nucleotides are TGTGCCACCGAAAGAGGGGGTTCCTCCAATGAGCAGTTCTTC.